The subject of this entry is one T cell receptor beta chain. Its matching antigen is unknown. Each cell subset's genomic DNA was divided evenly among several immunoSEQ plates. This table comes from immunoSEQ multiplex PCR, and its TCRdb copy is limited to in-frame clones, with some not included. The sample yields around 2.5 million clones, 80% to 95% seen once. The entry originates in a study of shared clonotypes between healthy human individuals. Broader study findings: The expectation was that sequencing depth would affect clonotype sharing among donors.

Germline V lookup: CDR1 MDHEN, CDR2 SYDVKM. This CDR3 region has 15 residues. The ends were cut back, 5 bases at V and 4 bases at J, with 15 bases in the middle. The clonotype originates from a man aged 18 to 35 in good health. Some clones in this sample may be carry-over from other donors' samples. V and J are TRBV28 and TRBJ2-1; D may be TRBD1 (6 bases). Sequenced material: naive CD4+ T cells from PBMCs. Subset indicated: CD45RA+ positively selected. CDR3 sequence reads: CASSRMAGAYNEQFF. For the CDR3, the DNA is TGTGCCAGCAGTAGGATGGCAGGGGCTTACAATGAGCAGTTCTTC.